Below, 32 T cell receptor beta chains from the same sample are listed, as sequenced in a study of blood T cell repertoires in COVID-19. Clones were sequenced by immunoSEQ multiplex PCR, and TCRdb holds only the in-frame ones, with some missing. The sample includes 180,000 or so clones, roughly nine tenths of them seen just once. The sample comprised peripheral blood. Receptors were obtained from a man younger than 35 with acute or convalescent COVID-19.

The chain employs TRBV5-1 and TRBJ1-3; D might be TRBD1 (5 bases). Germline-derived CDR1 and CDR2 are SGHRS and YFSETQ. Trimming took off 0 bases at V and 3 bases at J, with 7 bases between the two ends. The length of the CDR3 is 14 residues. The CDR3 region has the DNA TGCGCCAGCAGCTTGGCCCAGGGTGGAAACACCATATATTTT. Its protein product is CASSLAQGGNTIYF.

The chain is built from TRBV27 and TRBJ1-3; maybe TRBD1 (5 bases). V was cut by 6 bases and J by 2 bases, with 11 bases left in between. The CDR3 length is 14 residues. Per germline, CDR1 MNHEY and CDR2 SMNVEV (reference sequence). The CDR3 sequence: CASSQDSTGNTIYF. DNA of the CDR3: TGTGCCAGCAGCCAAGACAGCACTGGAAACACCATATATTTT.

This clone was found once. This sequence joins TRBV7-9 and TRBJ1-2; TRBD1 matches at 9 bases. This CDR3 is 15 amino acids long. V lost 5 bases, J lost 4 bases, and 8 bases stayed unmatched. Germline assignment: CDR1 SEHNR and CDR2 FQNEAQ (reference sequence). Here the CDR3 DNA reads TGTGCCAGCAGCCCCCGGACAGGGGTTAGCTATGGCTACACCTTC. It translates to CASSPRTGVSYGYTF.

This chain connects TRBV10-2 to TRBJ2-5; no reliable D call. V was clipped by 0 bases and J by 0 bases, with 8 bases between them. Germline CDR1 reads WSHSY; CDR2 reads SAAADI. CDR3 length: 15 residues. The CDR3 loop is CASSESWANQETQYF. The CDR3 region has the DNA TGCGCCAGCAGTGAGTCTTGGGCGAACCAAGAGACCCAGTACTTC.

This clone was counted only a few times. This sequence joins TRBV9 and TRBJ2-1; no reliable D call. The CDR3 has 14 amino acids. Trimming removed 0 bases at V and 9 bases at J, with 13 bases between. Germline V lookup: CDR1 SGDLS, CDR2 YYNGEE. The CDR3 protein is CASSVDGRSGEQFF. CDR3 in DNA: TGTGCCAGCAGCGTAGATGGTAGATCTGGTGAGCAGTTCTTC.

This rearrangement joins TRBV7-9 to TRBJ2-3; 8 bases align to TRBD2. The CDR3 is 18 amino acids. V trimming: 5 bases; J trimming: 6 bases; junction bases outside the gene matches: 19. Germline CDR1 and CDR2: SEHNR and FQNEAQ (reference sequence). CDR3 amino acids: CASSGQRGSLTFSDTQYF. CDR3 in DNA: TGTGCCAGCAGCGGACAGCGGGGGTCACTCACCTTTTCGGATACGCAGTATTTT.

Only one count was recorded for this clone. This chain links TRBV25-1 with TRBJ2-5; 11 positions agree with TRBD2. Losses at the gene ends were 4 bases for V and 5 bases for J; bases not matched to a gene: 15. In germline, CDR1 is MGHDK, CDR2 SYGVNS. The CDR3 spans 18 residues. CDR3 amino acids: CASSAPLGLAGGPETQYF. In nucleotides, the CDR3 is TGTGCCAGCAGTGCACCTTTAGGGCTAGCGGGGGGACCGGAGACCCAGTACTTC.

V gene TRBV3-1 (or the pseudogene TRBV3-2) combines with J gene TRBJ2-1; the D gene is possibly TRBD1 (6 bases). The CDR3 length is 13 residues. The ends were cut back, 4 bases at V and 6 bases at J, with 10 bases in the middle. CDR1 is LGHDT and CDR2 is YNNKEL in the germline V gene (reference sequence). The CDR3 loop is CASSPEQGNEQFF. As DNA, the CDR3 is TGTGCCAGCAGCCCGGAACAGGGCAATGAGCAGTTCTTC.

The CDR3, as DNA: TGTGCCAGCAGTCCGGGACAGGGGAAAAATTCACCCCTCCACTTT. It yields the protein CASSPGQGKNSPLHF. This sequence joins TRBV9 and TRBJ1-6; TRBD1 aligns across 10 bases. CDR3 length equals 15 residues. The ends lost 5 bases at V and 7 bases at J; junction bases unmatched: 6. From germline, CDR1 is SGDLS and CDR2 YYNGEE.

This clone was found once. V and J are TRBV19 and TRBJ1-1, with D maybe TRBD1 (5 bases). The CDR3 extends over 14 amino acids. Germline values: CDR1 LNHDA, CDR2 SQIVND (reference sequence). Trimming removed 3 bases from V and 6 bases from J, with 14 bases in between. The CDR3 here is CASSMIWGPPEAFF. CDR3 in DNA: TGTGCCAGTAGTATGATCTGGGGCCCCCCTGAAGCTTTCTTT.

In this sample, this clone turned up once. The CDR3 sequence is CASSFGTGFLNYGYTF. The CDR3 nucleotides are TGTGCCAGCAGTTTCGGGACAGGATTCCTTAACTATGGCTACACCTTC. This chain connects TRBV28 to TRBJ1-2; TRBD1 matches 8 bases. The length of the CDR3 is 16 residues. Trimming took 3 bases from V and 1 from J; bases not matched to a gene: 7. Germline V CDR1 and CDR2: MDHEN, SYDVKM.

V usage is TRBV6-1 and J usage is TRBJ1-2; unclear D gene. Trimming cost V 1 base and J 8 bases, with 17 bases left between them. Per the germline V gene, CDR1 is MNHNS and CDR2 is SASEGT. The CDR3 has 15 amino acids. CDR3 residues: CASSEGKQWVGGYTF. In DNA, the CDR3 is TGTGCCAGCAGTGAAGGGAAACAGTGGGTCGGCGGCTACACCTTC.

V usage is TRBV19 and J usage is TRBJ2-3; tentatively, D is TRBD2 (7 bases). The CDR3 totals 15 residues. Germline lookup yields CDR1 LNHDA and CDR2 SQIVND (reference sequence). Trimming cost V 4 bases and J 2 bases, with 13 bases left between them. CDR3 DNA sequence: TGTGCCAGTAGTACTCCTCGGGGGGCCACAGATACGCAGTATTTT. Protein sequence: CASSTPRGATDTQYF.

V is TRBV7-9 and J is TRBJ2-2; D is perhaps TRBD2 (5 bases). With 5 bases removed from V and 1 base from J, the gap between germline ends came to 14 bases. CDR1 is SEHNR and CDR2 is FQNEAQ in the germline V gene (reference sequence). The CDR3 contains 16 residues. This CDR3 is CASSLDELENTGELFF. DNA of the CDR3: TGTGCCAGCAGCCTCGACGAACTAGAGAACACCGGGGAGCTGTTTTTT.

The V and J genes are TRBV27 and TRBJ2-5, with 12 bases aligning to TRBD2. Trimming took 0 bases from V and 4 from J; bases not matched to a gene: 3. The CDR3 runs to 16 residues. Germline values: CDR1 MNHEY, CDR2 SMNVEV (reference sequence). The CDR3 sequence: CASSLSTSGGSETQYF. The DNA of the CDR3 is TGTGCCAGCAGTTTATCGACTAGCGGGGGTTCAGAGACCCAGTACTTC.

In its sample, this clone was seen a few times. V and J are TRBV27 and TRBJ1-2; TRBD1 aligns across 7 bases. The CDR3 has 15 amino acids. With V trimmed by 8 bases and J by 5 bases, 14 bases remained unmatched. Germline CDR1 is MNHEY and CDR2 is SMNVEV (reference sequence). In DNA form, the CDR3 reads TGTGCCAGCCTCTCAGAGGGGGCGAACTGGTATGGCTACACCTTC. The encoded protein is CASLSEGANWYGYTF.

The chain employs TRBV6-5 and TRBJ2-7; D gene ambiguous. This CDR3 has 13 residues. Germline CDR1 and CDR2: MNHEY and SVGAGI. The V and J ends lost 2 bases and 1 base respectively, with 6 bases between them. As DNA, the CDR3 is TGTGCCAGCAGTTACAAGCCATCCTACGAGCAGTACTTC. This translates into CASSYKPSYEQYF.

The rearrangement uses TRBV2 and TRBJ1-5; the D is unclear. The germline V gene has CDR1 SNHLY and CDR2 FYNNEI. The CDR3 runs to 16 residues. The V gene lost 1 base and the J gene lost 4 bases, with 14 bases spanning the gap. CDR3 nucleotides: TGTGCCAGCAGTGAAGTAGTCCCCGAGGGAAATCAGCCCCAGCATTTT. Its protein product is CASSEVVPEGNQPQHF.

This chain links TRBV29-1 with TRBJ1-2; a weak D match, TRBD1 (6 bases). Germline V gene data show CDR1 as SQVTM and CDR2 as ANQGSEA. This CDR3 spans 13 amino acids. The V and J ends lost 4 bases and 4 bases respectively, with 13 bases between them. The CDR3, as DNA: TGCAGCGTTGGGGACACGAGGGCCTATGGCTACACCTTC. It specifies CSVGDTRAYGYTF. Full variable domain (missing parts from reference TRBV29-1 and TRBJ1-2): SAVISQKPSRDICQRGTSLTIQCQVDSQVTMMFWYRQQPGQSLTLIATANQGSEATYESGFVIDKFPISRPNLTFSTLTVSNMSPEDSSIYLCSVGDTRAYGYTFGSGTRLTVV.

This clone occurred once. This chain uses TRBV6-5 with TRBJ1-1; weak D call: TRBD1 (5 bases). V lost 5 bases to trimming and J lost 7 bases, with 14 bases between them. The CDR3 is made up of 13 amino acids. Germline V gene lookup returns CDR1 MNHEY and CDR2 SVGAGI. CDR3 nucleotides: TGTGCCAGCAGTCGGGGGGTCAGCTTTGAAGCTTTCTTT. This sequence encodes CASSRGVSFEAFF.

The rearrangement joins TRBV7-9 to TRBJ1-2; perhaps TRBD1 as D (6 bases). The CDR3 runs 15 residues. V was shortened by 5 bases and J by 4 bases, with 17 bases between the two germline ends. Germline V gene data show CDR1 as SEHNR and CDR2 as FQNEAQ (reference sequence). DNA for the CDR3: TGTGCCAGCAGCCCCCACTCCGGACAGTTCTATGGCTACACCTTC. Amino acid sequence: CASSPHSGQFYGYTF.

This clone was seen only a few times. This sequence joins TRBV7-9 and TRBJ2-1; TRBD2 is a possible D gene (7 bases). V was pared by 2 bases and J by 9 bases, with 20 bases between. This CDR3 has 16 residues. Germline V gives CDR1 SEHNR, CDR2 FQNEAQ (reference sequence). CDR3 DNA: TGTGCCAGCAGCTTAAGCCTCGCGGGGAGGGGGACTGAGCAGTTCTTC. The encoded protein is CASSLSLAGRGTEQFF.

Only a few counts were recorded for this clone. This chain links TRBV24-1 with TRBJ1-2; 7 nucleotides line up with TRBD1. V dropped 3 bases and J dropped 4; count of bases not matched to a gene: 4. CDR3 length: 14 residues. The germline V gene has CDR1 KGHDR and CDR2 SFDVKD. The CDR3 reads CATSDTGTAYGYTF. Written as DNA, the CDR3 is TGTGCCACCAGTGATACCGGGACAGCCTATGGCTACACCTTC.

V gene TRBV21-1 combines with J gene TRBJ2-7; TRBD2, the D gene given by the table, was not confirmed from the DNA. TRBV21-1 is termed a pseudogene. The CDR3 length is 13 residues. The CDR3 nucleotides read TGTGCCAGCAGCGAACTGGGAGCCTACGAGCAGTACGTC. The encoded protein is CASSELGAYEQYV.

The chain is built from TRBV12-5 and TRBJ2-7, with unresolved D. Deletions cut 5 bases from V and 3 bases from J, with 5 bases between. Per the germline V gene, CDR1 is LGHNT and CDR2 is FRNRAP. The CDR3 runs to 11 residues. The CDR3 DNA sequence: TGTGCTAGTGGTGCGGACTACGAGCAGTACTTC. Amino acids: CASGADYEQYF.

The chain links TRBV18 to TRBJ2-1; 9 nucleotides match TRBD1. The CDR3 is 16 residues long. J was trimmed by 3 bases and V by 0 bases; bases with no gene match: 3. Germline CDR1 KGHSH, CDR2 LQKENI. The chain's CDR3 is CASSPPGDRDYNEQFF. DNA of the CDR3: TGTGCCAGCTCACCACCGGGGGACAGGGACTACAATGAGCAGTTCTTC.

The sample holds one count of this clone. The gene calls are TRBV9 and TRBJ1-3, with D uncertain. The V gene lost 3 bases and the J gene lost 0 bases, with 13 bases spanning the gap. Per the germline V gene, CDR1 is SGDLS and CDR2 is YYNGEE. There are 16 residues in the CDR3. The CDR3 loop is CASSAYLRSSGNTIYF. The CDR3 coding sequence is TGTGCCAGCAGCGCATATTTACGGTCCTCTGGAAACACCATATATTTT.

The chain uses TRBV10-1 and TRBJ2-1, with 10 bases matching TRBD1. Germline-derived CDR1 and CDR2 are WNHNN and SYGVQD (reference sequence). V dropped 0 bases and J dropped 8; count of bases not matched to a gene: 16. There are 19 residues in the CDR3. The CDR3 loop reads CASSESPGQGFFNTHEQFF. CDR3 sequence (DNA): TGCGCCAGCAGTGAGTCACCGGGACAGGGGTTTTTCAACACCCATGAGCAGTTCTTC.

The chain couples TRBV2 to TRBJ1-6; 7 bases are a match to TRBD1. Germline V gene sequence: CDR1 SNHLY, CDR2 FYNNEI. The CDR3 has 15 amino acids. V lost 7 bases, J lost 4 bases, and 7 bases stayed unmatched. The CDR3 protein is CASKKQGRYNSPLHF. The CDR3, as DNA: TGTGCCAGCAAGAAACAGGGGCGTTATAATTCACCCCTCCACTTT.

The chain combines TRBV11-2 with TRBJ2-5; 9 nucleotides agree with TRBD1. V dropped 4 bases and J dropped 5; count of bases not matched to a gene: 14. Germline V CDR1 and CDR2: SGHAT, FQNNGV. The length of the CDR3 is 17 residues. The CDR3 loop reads CASSSGTGKSIGETQYF. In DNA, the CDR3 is TGTGCCAGCAGCTCCGGGACAGGGAAGTCTATAGGGGAGACCCAGTACTTC.

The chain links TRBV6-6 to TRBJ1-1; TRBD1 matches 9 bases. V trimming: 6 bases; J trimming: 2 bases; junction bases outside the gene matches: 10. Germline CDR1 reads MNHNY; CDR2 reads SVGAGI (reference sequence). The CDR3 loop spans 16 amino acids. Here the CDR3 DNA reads TGTGCCAGCAGCCACATCCCGGGACAGGGTAACACTGAAGCTTTCTTT. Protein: CASSHIPGQGNTEAFF.

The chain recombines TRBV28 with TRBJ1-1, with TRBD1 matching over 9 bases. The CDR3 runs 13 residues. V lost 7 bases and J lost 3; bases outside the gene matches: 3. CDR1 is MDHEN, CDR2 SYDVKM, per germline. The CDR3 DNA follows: TGTGCCAGCATCCGACAGGGGGACACTGAAGCTTTCTTT. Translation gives CASIRQGDTEAFF.